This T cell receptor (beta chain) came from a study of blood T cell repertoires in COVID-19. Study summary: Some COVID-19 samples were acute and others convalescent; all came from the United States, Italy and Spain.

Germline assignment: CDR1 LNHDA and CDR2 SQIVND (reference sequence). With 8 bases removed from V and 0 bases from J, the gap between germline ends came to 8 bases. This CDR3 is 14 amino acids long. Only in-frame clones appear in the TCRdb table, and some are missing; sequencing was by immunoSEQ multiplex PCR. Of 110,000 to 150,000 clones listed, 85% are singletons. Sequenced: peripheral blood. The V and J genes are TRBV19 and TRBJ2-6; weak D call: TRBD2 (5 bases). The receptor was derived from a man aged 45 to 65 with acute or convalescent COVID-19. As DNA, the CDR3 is TGTGCCAGTCATGGGAGCTCTGGGGCCAACGTCCTGACTTTC. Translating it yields CASHGSSGANVLTF.